The 2 T cell receptor beta chains listed next were all sequenced from one sample in a study of CD8+ T cells in alopecia areata. After isolation, RNA underwent reverse transcription to generate cDNA as the sequencing template. The assay was immunoSEQ multiplex PCR, and TCRdb's table has in-frame clones only and misses some. The data contain almost 250,000 clones, about two thirds of them singletons. The sequencing used CD4+ T cells sorted from blood, collected at week 0. These receptors were obtained from a human donor with alopecia areata.

The rearrangement joins TRBV25-1 to TRBJ1-2; D remains unclear. The CDR3 loop spans 14 amino acids. Germline values: CDR1 MGHDK, CDR2 SYGVNS. Deletions cut 8 bases from V and 4 bases from J, with 17 bases between. In DNA, the CDR3 is TGTGCCAGCCGTCAGGCAGGTGCAAGCTATGGCTACACCTTC. It translates to CASRQAGASYGYTF.

The V gene is TRBV7-2, the J gene TRBJ2-3, with no clear D. The CDR3 has 14 residues. Germline CDR1 reads SGHTA; CDR2 reads FQGNSA. V gave up 7 bases and J gave up 6 bases, with 17 bases separating them. The DNA of the CDR3 is TGTGCCAGCACCCTCCCCCCGGCAGGCGATACGCAGTATTTT. Residues: CASTLPPAGDTQYF.